Presented here are 23 T cell receptor beta chains from one specimen sequenced in a study of cytomegalovirus exposure and HLA in healthy donors. The PCR used 60 Vbeta and 13 Jbeta primers. The data were produced by immunoSEQ multiplex PCR, yet TCRdb's version contains in-frame clones alone and is incomplete. Here the sample spans 130,000 to 150,000 clones, just under 75% being singletons. Material: PBMCs. Source of these receptors: a woman younger than 30 in good health and CMV-seronegative.

The rearrangement joins TRBV25-1 to TRBJ2-2; 9 bases align to TRBD1. V trimming: 6 bases; J trimming: 6 bases; junction bases outside the gene matches: 8. This CDR3 is built from 15 residues. Germline V CDR1 and CDR2: MGHDK, SYGVNS. CDR3 amino acids: CASRLSQGAAGELFF. CDR3 coding DNA: TGTGCCAGCAGACTATCACAGGGGGCAGCCGGGGAGCTGTTTTTT.

The chain carries TRBV28 and TRBJ2-7, with 9 bases lining up with TRBD2. This CDR3 region has 15 residues. V was clipped by 6 bases and J by 3 bases; unmatched bases: 9. Germline V gene lookup returns CDR1 MDHEN and CDR2 SYDVKM. The CDR3, as DNA: TGTGCCAGCAGGTCACTAGCGGGCCGCGGCTACGAGCAGTACTTC. It specifies CASRSLAGRGYEQYF. Full variable domain (outside the CDR3, taken from reference TRBV28 and TRBJ2-7): DVKVTQSSRYLVKRTGEKVFLECVQDMDHENMFWYRQDPGLGLRLIYFSYDVKMKEKGDIPEGYSVSREKKERFSLILESASTNQTSMYLCASRSLAGRGYEQYFGPGTRLTVT.

Only one count was recorded for this clone. This CDR3 reads CASSSAGTGEASGYTF. The CDR3 nucleotides read TGTGCCAGCAGCTCAGCCGGGACAGGGGAAGCGTCTGGCTACACCTTC. The V call is TRBV7-9, the J call TRBJ1-2; 10 bases line up with TRBD1. In germline, CDR1 is SEHNR, CDR2 FQNEAQ (reference sequence). The CDR3 has 16 amino acids. V lost 4 bases, J lost 7 bases, and 12 bases stayed unmatched.

This chain links TRBV7-9 with TRBJ1-1; TRBD1 aligns across 9 bases. Germline assignment: CDR1 SEHNR and CDR2 FQNEAQ (reference sequence). CDR3 size: 13 residues. Trimming took 1 base from V and 11 from J; bases not matched to a gene: 5. The CDR3 loop is CASSLVRDRVAFF. CDR3 in DNA: TGTGCCAGCAGCTTAGTTAGGGACAGGGTTGCTTTCTTT.

The chain uses TRBV10-3 and TRBJ1-2; D call uncertain. Germline V gene lookup returns CDR1 ENHRY and CDR2 SYGVKD. There are 15 residues in the CDR3. With 4 bases removed from V and 4 bases from J, the gap between germline ends came to 16 bases. The DNA for the CDR3 is TGTGCCATCAGTGTCTCAGGATTGGGTTCCTATGGCTACACCTTC. This encodes CAISVSGLGSYGYTF.

V usage is TRBV6-1 and J usage is TRBJ1-4, with D unresolved. The germline V and J ends were trimmed by 2 bases and 0 bases, with 7 bases remaining between them. CDR3 size: 15 residues. Germline assignment: CDR1 MNHNS and CDR2 SASEGT. In DNA form, the CDR3 reads TGTGCCAGCAGTGAATTATTTGCAACTAATGAAAAACTGTTTTTT. This encodes CASSELFATNEKLFF.

The chain's CDR3 is CASSYSIGSGANVLTF. CDR3 bases: TGTGCCAGCAGTTACTCGATCGGGTCCGGGGCCAACGTCCTGACTTTC. The chain has TRBV6-5 and TRBJ2-6, with no clear D. Germline-derived CDR1 and CDR2 are MNHEY and SVGAGI. The CDR3 spans 16 residues. V was trimmed by 0 bases and J by 4 bases, leaving 10 bases between them.

V is TRBV25-1 and J is TRBJ2-2, with a weak D call TRBD2 (6 bases). The germline CDR1 and CDR2 sequences are MGHDK and SYGVNS. The ends were cut back, 3 bases at V and 4 bases at J, with 15 bases in the middle. The CDR3 extends over 16 amino acids. The DNA for the CDR3 is TGTGCCAGCAGTGAGGCGGGGAGACTAAGCACCGGGGAGCTGTTTTTT. This gives the protein CASSEAGRLSTGELFF.

The chain has TRBV27 and TRBJ1-2; 9 bases are shared with TRBD1. CDR1 and CDR2 from the germline V gene are MNHEY and SMNVEV (reference sequence). CDR3 length: 20 residues. Trimming at V came to 2 bases and at J to 0 bases, leaving 16 bases not matched to a gene. CDR3 amino acids: CASSLRGVGTGYFTNYGYTF. As DNA, the CDR3 is TGTGCCAGCAGTTTAAGGGGAGTCGGGACAGGGTATTTTACTAACTATGGCTACACCTTC.

The rearrangement uses TRBV15 and TRBJ2-4, with D hard to call. The germline V and J ends were trimmed by 0 bases and 8 bases, with 5 bases remaining between them. CDR1 LNHNV and CDR2 YYDKDF come from the germline V gene (reference sequence). CDR3 size: 12 residues. The CDR3 DNA sequence: TGTGCCACCAGCAGAGATCCCTACATTCAGTACTTC. Translated, it gives CATSRDPYIQYF.

The genes are TRBV29-1 and TRBJ2-5; 7 positions match TRBD2. Unmatched junction bases numbered 7, after V lost 4 bases and J lost 5 bases. The germline gives CDR1 SQVTM, CDR2 ANQGSEA. CDR3 length: 13 amino acids. The DNA of the CDR3 is TGCAGCGTTGTCGGAGGAGCGGGGGAGACCCAGTACTTC. Translating it yields CSVVGGAGETQYF.

The V call is TRBV7-2, the J call TRBJ2-1, with 13 bases fitting TRBD2. The ends lost 4 bases at V and 7 bases at J; junction bases unmatched: 1. The CDR3 consists of 14 residues. Germline V CDR1 and CDR2: SGHTA, FQGNSA. CDR3 coding DNA: TGTGCCAGCAGCTGGACTAGCGGGGGTAATGAGCAGTTCTTC. This codes for CASSWTSGGNEQFF. Full variable domain (remainder filled in from reference TRBV7-2 and TRBJ2-1): GAGVSQSPSNKVTEKGKDVELRCDPISGHTALYWYRQSLGQGLEFLIYFQGNSAPDKSGLPSDRFSAERTGGSVSTLTIQRTQQEDSAVYLCASSWTSGGNEQFFGPGTRLTVL.

The chain recombines TRBV5-6 with TRBJ2-2; a weak D match, TRBD2 (6 bases). The CDR3 runs to 15 residues. From germline, CDR1 is SGHDT and CDR2 YYEEEE. Trimming stripped 0 bases from V and 3 bases from J, with 9 bases between. The CDR3 region has the DNA TGTGCCAGCAGCTTGGGCGGGATTCACACCGGGGAGCTGTTTTTT. Protein product: CASSLGGIHTGELFF.

The CDR3 protein is CASSDYTGVVPNEKLFF. The DNA for the CDR3 is TGTGCCAGCAGTGACTACACAGGGGTAGTCCCTAATGAAAAACTGTTTTTT. The rearrangement joins TRBV2 to TRBJ1-4; 7 bases are shared with TRBD1. This CDR3 is built from 17 residues. The J segment lost 3 bases and the V segment lost 3 bases, leaving 10 bases of the junction unmatched. Germline-derived CDR1 and CDR2 are SNHLY and FYNNEI.

The chain couples TRBV4-3 to TRBJ1-2; D may be TRBD1 (6 bases). The germline gives CDR1 LGHNA, CDR2 YSLEER. V was trimmed by 3 bases and J by 4 bases, leaving 9 bases between them. This CDR3 contains 13 residues. CDR3 in DNA: TGCGCCAGCAGCCAGACAGGCTCCTATGGCTACACCTTC. It yields the protein CASSQTGSYGYTF.

This clone turned up a few times. The chain carries TRBV9 and TRBJ2-1; 13 bases align to TRBD2. Germline assignment: CDR1 SGDLS and CDR2 YYNGEE. CDR3 size: 17 residues. V lost 0 bases to trimming and J lost 4 bases; unmatched junction nucleotides: 4. CDR3 nucleotide sequence: TGTGCCAGCAGCGTAGGGACTAGCGGGAGACCATACAATGAGCAGTTCTTC. It is translated as CASSVGTSGRPYNEQFF.

A remark on this clone: One junction end disagrees with the germline gene, perhaps due to a read error. V gene TRBV6-4 combines with J gene TRBJ2-6; perhaps TRBD1 as D (5 bases). CDR1 is MRHNA, CDR2 SNTAGT, per germline. This CDR3 is built from 15 residues. CDR3 in DNA: TGTGCCAGCAGTGTGGGCAGCTCTGGGGCCAACGGCCTGACTTTC. Amino acid sequence: CASSVGSSGANGLTF.

The chain has TRBV27 and TRBJ2-3; the match to TRBD1 covers 9 bases. CDR1 and CDR2 from the germline V gene are MNHEY and SMNVEV (reference sequence). This CDR3 comprises 17 residues. J lost 4 bases, V lost 5 bases, and 13 bases had no gene match. The CDR3 sequence is CASSVHRGQGLSDTQYF. Here the CDR3 DNA reads TGTGCCAGCAGTGTGCACCGAGGACAGGGGCTCTCAGATACGCAGTATTTT.

This clone turned up a few times. This chain uses TRBV27 with TRBJ2-7, with 10 bases lining up with TRBD2. Unmatched junction bases numbered 5, after V lost 6 bases and J lost 3 bases. This CDR3 contains 14 residues. Per germline, CDR1 MNHEY and CDR2 SMNVEV (reference sequence). CDR3 sequence (DNA): TGTGCCAGCAGGCTGGGACTAGCGATCTACGAGCAGTACGTC. Translating it yields CASRLGLAIYEQYV.

V and J are TRBV7-6 and TRBJ2-1; no firm D call. Deletions cut 7 bases from V and 0 bases from J, with 13 bases between. The CDR3 totals 15 residues. Germline V lookup: CDR1 SGHVS, CDR2 FNYEAQ. CDR3 sequence reads: CASNDRVSSYNEQFF. As DNA, the CDR3 is TGTGCCAGCAACGATCGGGTCAGCTCCTACAATGAGCAGTTCTTC.

The chain has TRBV2 and TRBJ2-5; 8 positions match TRBD2. CDR1 and CDR2 (germline): SNHLY, FYNNEI. Trimming at V came to 6 bases and at J to 5 bases, leaving 11 bases not matched to a gene. There are 15 residues in the CDR3. The CDR3 bases are TGTGCCAGCAGGGGGAGCGGGAGCTGGTGGGAGACCCAGTACTTC. Residues: CASRGSGSWWETQYF.

This chain uses TRBV9 with TRBJ2-2, with D perhaps TRBD1 (5 bases). This CDR3 is 16 amino acids long. The V gene's germline CDR1 is SGDLS and CDR2 YYNGEE. V lost 4 bases and J lost 0, with 13 bases in between. The CDR3 here is CASSPWADTNTGELFF. CDR3 nucleotides: TGTGCCAGCAGCCCCTGGGCGGACACGAACACCGGGGAGCTGTTTTTT.

This chain uses TRBV7-8 with TRBJ1-5; D is uncertain. The germline V gene has CDR1 SGHVS and CDR2 FQNEAQ. Trimming cost V 0 bases and J 9 bases, with 12 bases left between them. The CDR3 has 14 residues. CDR3 nucleotide sequence: TGTGCCAGCAGCTTAGCGCCTTCTGAGGGGCCCCAGCATTTT. It encodes CASSLAPSEGPQHF.